This T cell receptor (beta chain) was sequenced in a study of T cells after posttransplantation cyclophosphamide. Sampled 1 year posttransplant, controls received myeloablative marrow transplants, methotrexate and a calcineurin inhibitor. The repertoire was sequenced with immunoSEQ multiplex PCR; TCRdb's copy has only in-frame clones and lacks some. The data contain 7,500 to 10,000 clones, roughly 90% of them singletons. This CDR3 contains 12 residues. V lost 3 bases and J lost 7, with 9 bases in between. CDR1 SGHTA and CDR2 FQGNSA come from the germline V gene. Comments on this clone: Its antigen is unidentified.

General study results and limits: Donor CD8+ memory clones often dominated recipient blood repertoires at later times.

This clonotype was sampled from a male patient aged 45-60 years who received an allogeneic stem cell transplant from an unrelated donor, was CMV-positive, and had chronic GVHD only. Some T cells may possibly be graft donor cells. The sample consisted of PBMCs, taken 420 to 450 days after allogeneic stem cell transplant with calcineurin inhibitor and methotrexate. The chain carries TRBV7-2 and TRBJ1-1; tentative D call: TRBD1 (6 bases). CDR3 loop: CASSLDSSEAFF. In DNA, the CDR3 is TGTGCCAGCAGCTTGGACAGCAGTGAAGCTTTCTTT.